The 15 T cell receptor beta chains reported below all come from one sample, sequenced in a study of T cell responses to AZD1222 COVID-19 vaccine. Only in-frame clones appear in the TCRdb table, and some are missing; sequencing was by immunoSEQ multiplex PCR. The sample has 130,000 or so clones, roughly 93% seen once. The specimen was peripheral blood, collected on day 0 of MenACWY control vaccination. These receptors all come from an adult in good health.

The chain joins TRBV7-9 to TRBJ2-1, with D unresolved. The CDR3 totals 14 residues. V was cut by 3 bases and J by 0 bases, with 6 bases left in between. The germline CDR1 and CDR2 sequences are SEHNR and FQNEAQ (reference sequence). The DNA for the CDR3 is TGTGCCAGCAGCTTGCTAGGCTCCTACAATGAGCAGTTCTTC. It specifies CASSLLGSYNEQFF.

The chain recombines TRBV5-1 with TRBJ1-1; 11 bases are a match to TRBD1. The germline V gene encodes CDR1 SGHRS and CDR2 YFSETQ. The CDR3 runs to 15 residues. V shed 2 bases and J 3 bases; nucleotides not matched to a gene: 3. In nucleotides, the CDR3 is TGCGCCAGCAGCTTCGTGGGACAGGGGGACACTGAAGCTTTCTTT. This gives the protein CASSFVGQGDTEAFF.

This chain joins TRBV3-1 (or the pseudogene TRBV3-2) and TRBJ1-1; D may be TRBD1 (5 bases). This CDR3 has 13 amino acids. V was shortened by 3 bases and J by 6 bases, with 11 bases between the two germline ends. Germline values: CDR1 LGHDT, CDR2 YNNKEL (reference sequence). The CDR3 nucleotides read TGTGCCAGCAGCCACGCGGGGGGGGCTGAAGCTTTCTTT. This translates into CASSHAGGAEAFF.

This clone appeared a single time. V usage is TRBV15 and J usage is TRBJ2-3; 12 nucleotides agree with TRBD2. Per germline, CDR1 LNHNV and CDR2 YYDKDF (reference sequence). The CDR3 length is 17 residues. J gave up 1 base and V 4 bases, and 6 bases lay outside the gene matches. The DNA of the CDR3 is TGTGCCACCAGCATTCTGGGACTAGCGGGCCGCACAGATACGCAGTATTTT. Amino acid sequence: CATSILGLAGRTDTQYF.

The chain couples TRBV4-2 to TRBJ1-2; D gene uncertain. CDR3 length equals 14 residues. Germline assignment: CDR1 LGHNA and CDR2 YNFKEQ. The V end was cut by 7 bases, the J end by 2 bases, with 14 bases between. The CDR3 is CASKPGDSNYGYTF. In DNA form, the CDR3 reads TGTGCCAGCAAGCCCGGGGATTCAAACTATGGCTACACCTTC.

This clone was recorded only once. The V gene is TRBV27, the J gene TRBJ2-3; 11 nucleotides match TRBD2. J gave up 7 bases and V 5 bases, and 14 bases lay outside the gene matches. CDR3 size: 17 residues. The germline CDR1 and CDR2 sequences are MNHEY and SMNVEV (reference sequence). CDR3 region: CASSPPRSSGGPYTQYF. The DNA of the CDR3 is TGTGCCAGCAGTCCACCCCGATCTAGCGGGGGGCCATATACGCAGTATTTT.

V usage is TRBV15 and J usage is TRBJ2-1, with a possible D match to TRBD2 (6 bases). Germline V gene data show CDR1 as LNHNV and CDR2 as YYDKDF (reference sequence). This CDR3 has 14 residues. The V and J ends lost 0 bases and 8 bases respectively, with 11 bases between them. CDR3 coding DNA: TGTGCCACCAGCAGAGATCCGGGAGCCGATGAGCAGTTCTTC. Amino acid sequence: CATSRDPGADEQFF.

The chain carries TRBV5-1 and TRBJ1-2; 7 bases align to TRBD1. Trimming took 2 bases from V and 4 from J; bases not matched to a gene: 2. The CDR3 covers 13 residues. Germline V gene data show CDR1 as SGHRS and CDR2 as YFSETQ. The CDR3 DNA sequence: TGCGCCAGCAGCTTAGGACAGGTCTATGGCTACACCTTC. It encodes CASSLGQVYGYTF.

The chain is built from TRBV3-1 (or the pseudogene TRBV3-2) and TRBJ1-5; D unclear. In germline, CDR1 is LGHDT, CDR2 YNNKEL (reference sequence). The V and J ends lost 3 bases and 3 bases respectively, with 6 bases between them. The CDR3 totals 13 residues. As DNA, the CDR3 is TGTGCCAGCAGCCACCTGAACAATCAGCCCCAGCATTTT. Protein sequence: CASSHLNNQPQHF.

The rearrangement joins TRBV30 to TRBJ2-7; possibly TRBD2 for D (6 bases). V was pared by 0 bases and J by 6 bases, with 24 bases between. Germline CDR1 reads GTSNPN; CDR2 reads SVGIG (reference sequence). This CDR3 comprises 17 residues. The CDR3 reads CAWSVPFGAGRALEQYF. CDR3 sequence (DNA): TGTGCCTGGAGTGTACCATTTGGGGCGGGAAGGGCACTCGAGCAGTACTTC. The variable domain in full, completed from reference TRBV30 and TRBJ2-7, reads SQTIHQWPATLVQPVGSPLSLECTVEGTSNPNLYWYRQAAGRGLQLLFYSVGIGQISSEVPQNLSASRPQDRQFILSSKKLLLSDSGFYLCAWSVPFGAGRALEQYFGPGTRLTVT.

J is TRBJ2-3 and V is TRBV9; D might be TRBD1 (5 bases). Germline assignment: CDR1 SGDLS and CDR2 YYNGEE. V lost 4 bases, J lost 6 bases, and 15 bases lay in between. CDR3 length: 14 amino acids. The CDR3 here is CASSLRTGADTQYF. In DNA, the CDR3 is TGTGCCAGCAGCCTTCGTACAGGCGCGGATACGCAGTATTTT.

V gene TRBV3-1 (or the pseudogene TRBV3-2) combines with J gene TRBJ1-5; no definite D call. Germline CDR1 is LGHDT and CDR2 is YNNKEL (reference sequence). The CDR3 length is 12 residues. With 0 bases removed from V and 9 bases from J, the gap between germline ends came to 6 bases. The CDR3 reads CASSQDPGPQHF. The CDR3 DNA is TGTGCCAGCAGCCAAGATCCGGGGCCCCAGCATTTT.

The rearrangement uses TRBV18 and TRBJ1-1; tentative D call: TRBD1 (5 bases). The V and J ends lost 3 bases and 1 base respectively, with 12 bases between them. The CDR3 is made up of 15 amino acids. CDR1 and CDR2 from the germline V gene are KGHSH and LQKENI. Here the CDR3 DNA reads TGTGCCAGCTCACCGGGGCCGACAGAGAACACTGAAGCTTTCTTT. It codes for CASSPGPTENTEAFF.

The chain has TRBV5-1 and TRBJ1-4; D unresolved. V lost 4 bases, J lost 0 bases, and 13 bases lay in between. From germline, CDR1 is SGHRS and CDR2 YFSETQ. There are 16 residues in the CDR3. CDR3 region: CASSRGPSTTNEKLFF. The CDR3 coding sequence is TGCGCCAGCAGCCGTGGCCCGAGTACAACTAATGAAAAACTGTTTTTT.

The chain has TRBV4-3 and TRBJ1-1; perhaps TRBD1 as D (6 bases). Germline assignment: CDR1 LGHNA and CDR2 YSLEER. Deletions cut 4 bases from V and 0 bases from J, with 9 bases between. There are 14 residues in the CDR3. CDR3 region: CASSRQGMNTEAFF. Here the CDR3 DNA reads TGCGCCAGCAGCCGTCAGGGGATGAACACTGAAGCTTTCTTT.